This T cell receptor (beta chain) was observed in a study of shared clonotypes between healthy human individuals. Some 28,000 T cell genomes (about 0.2 ug DNA) went into each sorted-subset replicate. Sequenced by immunoSEQ multiplex PCR; TCRdb stores in-frame clones only, minus some. This table has 950,000 to 1,100,000 clones, about 77% appearing once. Note on this clone: What it binds is not known.

The V end was cut by 0 bases, the J end by 7 bases, with 13 bases between. Germline lookup yields CDR1 SGHRS and CDR2 YFSETQ. This CDR3 has 14 amino acids. Broader study findings: Naive CD4 clonotypes overlapped across a handful of donors at approximately 4.5%. Among the subsets, naive ones generally showed larger estimated richness than memory ones.

The chain recombines TRBV5-1 with TRBJ1-1; possible D gene TRBD1, 5 bases. Sequences were obtained from memory CD4+ T cells sorted from blood. Documented subset: CD45RA-negative fraction. This sequence originates from a man between 18 and 35 years old in good health. In DNA form, the CDR3 reads TGCGCCAGCAGCTTGGCGGCTCTTGGGGGTGAAGCTTTCTTT. This sequence encodes CASSLAALGGEAFF.